Each of the 16 T cell receptor beta chains below was sequenced from the same sample in a study of blood T cell repertoires in COVID-19. Some clones are missing from TCRdb's copy, which holds only in-frame ones; the method was immunoSEQ multiplex PCR. The sample records roughly 300,000 clones, roughly 90% being singletons. The specimen was peripheral blood. Receptors originate from a woman aged 25-40 years with COVID-19, enrolled during active disease.

V gene TRBV5-5 combines with J gene TRBJ2-2; a weak D match, TRBD1 (6 bases). CDR3 length equals 15 residues. Trimming shortened V by 0 bases and J by 6 bases, and 12 bases separated the two germline ends. Germline CDR1 and CDR2: SGHKS and YYEKEE (reference sequence). CDR3 sequence: CASSLAQGWAGELFF. The CDR3 bases are TGTGCCAGCAGCTTGGCCCAGGGGTGGGCCGGGGAGCTGTTTTTT.

V usage is TRBV2 and J usage is TRBJ2-7, with 8 bases fitting TRBD1. This CDR3 contains 15 residues. V lost 3 bases and J lost 3; bases outside the gene matches: 7. Germline-derived CDR1 and CDR2 are SNHLY and FYNNEI. The CDR3 DNA sequence: TGTGCCAGCAGTGACAGGGGCAGGGGGCTCTACGAGCAGTACTTC. The encoded protein is CASSDRGRGLYEQYF.

The V gene is TRBV19, the J gene TRBJ2-7, with D hard to call. Germline values: CDR1 LNHDA, CDR2 SQIVND (reference sequence). The CDR3 consists of 12 residues. V was shortened by 5 bases and J by 0 bases, with 5 bases between the two germline ends. CDR3: CASSFNSYEQYF. The CDR3 DNA follows: TGTGCCAGTAGTTTCAACTCCTACGAGCAGTACTTC. The full variable domain, in which reference TRBV19 and TRBJ2-7 provide the parts outside the CDR3, is DGGITQSPKYLFRKEGQNVTLSCEQNLNHDAMYWYRQDPGQGLRLIYYSQIVNDFQKGDIAEGYSVSREKKESFPLTVTSAQKNPTAFYLCASSFNSYEQYFGPGTRLTVT.

This clone showed up just once. This rearrangement joins TRBV19 to TRBJ2-1, with 8 positions matching TRBD1. This CDR3 is 15 amino acids long. With 5 bases clipped from V and 0 bases from J, the junction kept 3 bases outside the gene matches. Germline V gene data show CDR1 as LNHDA and CDR2 as SQIVND (reference sequence). The DNA of the CDR3 is TGTGCCAGTAGTCTCCAGGGGGCCTCCTACAATGAGCAGTTCTTC. Translating it yields CASSLQGASYNEQFF.

This clone was seen just once. The chain combines TRBV6-5 with TRBJ1-3, with no clear D. Deletions cut 4 bases from V and 0 bases from J, with 13 bases between. The germline gives CDR1 MNHEY, CDR2 SVGAGI. This CDR3 has 16 residues. The CDR3 sequence: CASSSTGLSSGNTIYF. CDR3 in DNA: TGTGCCAGCAGTTCCACCGGACTTAGCTCTGGAAACACCATATATTTT.

The chain carries TRBV18 and TRBJ1-6, with 9 bases lining up with TRBD1. CDR1 KGHSH and CDR2 LQKENI come from the germline V gene. V trimming: 4 bases; J trimming: 9 bases; junction bases outside the gene matches: 1. This CDR3 contains 13 residues. In DNA, the CDR3 is TGTGCCAGCTCACAGGACAGGGGTTCACCCCTCCACTTT. Translation gives CASSQDRGSPLHF.

The rearrangement uses TRBV11-3 and TRBJ2-1, with TRBD2 matching over 15 bases. From germline, CDR1 is SGHNT and CDR2 YENEEA. The CDR3 is made up of 16 amino acids. After removal of 6 bases from V and 4 bases from J, the junction contained 4 bases not matched to a gene. The CDR3 loop is CASSLGLAGGYNEQFF. In nucleotides, the CDR3 is TGTGCCAGCAGTCTCGGACTAGCGGGGGGGTACAATGAGCAGTTCTTC.

The rearrangement joins TRBV19 to TRBJ2-5; D perhaps matches TRBD1 (5 bases). Germline CDR1 reads LNHDA; CDR2 reads SQIVND (reference sequence). V gave up 5 bases and J gave up 0 bases, with 10 bases separating them. The CDR3 is made up of 14 amino acids. Here the CDR3 DNA reads TGTGCCAGTAGTGTGACAGTATACCAAGAGACCCAGTACTTC. As protein: CASSVTVYQETQYF.

The chain couples TRBV5-1 to TRBJ2-5; 8 bases are shared with TRBD2. V lost 2 bases, J lost 5 bases, and 5 bases stayed unmatched. The CDR3 is 14 residues long. CDR1 is SGHRS and CDR2 is YFSETQ in the germline V gene. CDR3 DNA sequence: TGCGCCAGCAGCTTACGGACTAGCAGTGAGACCCAGTACTTC. It codes for CASSLRTSSETQYF.

This clone was observed a single time. V usage is TRBV7-8 and J usage is TRBJ1-4; 7 bases agree with TRBD1. CDR3 size: 16 residues. Looked up from germline, CDR1 is SGHVS and CDR2 is FQNEAQ. Losses at the gene ends were 4 bases for V and 3 bases for J; bases not matched to a gene: 8. The CDR3 region is CASSSKRDSPNEKLFF. The CDR3 coding sequence is TGTGCCAGCAGCTCAAAAAGGGACAGCCCTAATGAAAAACTGTTTTTT.

The V gene is TRBV20-1, the J gene TRBJ1-2, with D possibly matching TRBD1 (5 bases). CDR3 length: 13 amino acids. Germline V lookup: CDR1 DFQATT, CDR2 SNEGSKA (reference sequence). V was clipped by 3 bases and J by 7 bases, with 15 bases between them. The CDR3 loop reads CSASLTGVGGYTF. CDR3 coding DNA: TGCAGTGCTAGTTTAACGGGGGTTGGTGGCTACACCTTC.

This clone was picked up a small number of times. This chain joins TRBV2 and TRBJ1-1, with 7 bases fitting TRBD1. The CDR3 is 13 amino acids. Germline CDR1 reads SNHLY; CDR2 reads FYNNEI. With V trimmed by 5 bases and J by 8 bases, 8 bases remained unmatched. The CDR3: CASSTSTGTEAFF. The DNA for the CDR3 is TGTGCCAGCAGTACATCGACAGGGACAGAAGCTTTCTTT.

V is TRBV5-6 and J is TRBJ2-7, with TRBD1 identical over 8 bases. The CDR3 covers 16 residues. The germline CDR1 and CDR2 sequences are SGHDT and YYEEEE. Trimming at V came to 1 base and at J to 4 bases, leaving 10 bases not matched to a gene. CDR3 DNA: TGTGCCAGCAGCTTGTTTGGCTTGCAGGGGGCGTACGAGCAGTACTTC. This gives the protein CASSLFGLQGAYEQYF.

The rearrangement uses TRBV6-2 or TRBV6-3 and TRBJ1-1; unclear D gene. This CDR3 contains 11 residues. Germline V CDR1 and CDR2: MNHEY, SVGEGT. The ends were cut back, 4 bases at V and 4 bases at J, with 4 bases in the middle. The DNA of the CDR3 is TGTGCCAGCAGTTCCGGCACTGAAGCTTTCTTT. Protein sequence: CASSSGTEAFF.

The rearrangement uses TRBV19 and TRBJ2-2, with 9 bases lining up with TRBD2. This CDR3 is built from 17 residues. CDR1 and CDR2 (germline): LNHDA, SQIVND (reference sequence). The V and J ends lost 9 bases and 2 bases, in that order; junction bases with no gene match: 13. This CDR3 reads CASLARLAGTNTGELFF. For the CDR3, the DNA is TGTGCCAGCCTGGCGAGGCTAGCGGGGACTAACACCGGGGAGCTGTTTTTT.

The genes are TRBV4-1 and TRBJ2-7, with D perhaps TRBD2 (5 bases). Germline CDR1 MGHRA, CDR2 YSYEKL. This CDR3 contains 15 residues. V was trimmed by 1 base and J by 1 base, leaving 11 bases between them. CDR3 sequence (DNA): TGCGCCAGCAGCCAAGTTGGGAGTGTGTCCTACGAGCAGTACTTC. Protein product: CASSQVGSVSYEQYF.